The following is a T cell receptor (beta chain) sequence with its context. V lost 11 bases, J lost 4 bases, and 14 bases lay in between. CDR1 is MNHEY and CDR2 is SVGAGI in the germline V gene. CDR3 length: 13 amino acids. Profiled with immunoSEQ multiplex PCR; TCRdb holds only in-frame clones, not every one. There are around 160,000 clones in the sample; roughly four fifths occur only once, and 11% lies in the top ten. This sample was taken from a study of blood T cell repertoires in COVID-19. The TCR sequence derives from a man aged 45-60 years who had recovered from COVID-19. The chain employs TRBV6-5 and TRBJ2-2, with a weak D call TRBD1 (6 bases). Specimen: PBMCs or T cells enriched from blood (not recorded which). The CDR3 spells CAVDRLTTGELFF. For the CDR3, the DNA is TGTGCCGTCGACAGGCTTACCACCGGGGAGCTGTTTTTT.